The entry below gives a single TCR beta chain sequence along with its context. This clonotype was detected only a few times. No cognate antigen has been identified for it. The sample holds no much larger clone one base away, and base qualities are not on file. Library creation used 5' RACE. The listed sequencing device is NextSeq 500. To correct for sequencing error and PCR bias, the TCR library protocol tagged individual cDNA molecules with unique molecular identifiers. TCR alpha and beta chains were both sequenced, and the abundances of alpha and beta sequences in each sample were closely correlated with each other. The paper's processing steps were these. Decombinator V4 was used to annotate TCR sequences for V gene, J gene and CDR3. Expanded TCRs were defined as changing significantly between any two time points under a Poisson model with p below 0.0001. Abundances of TCRs were expressed as counts per million after normalisation to the total number of TCRs sequenced in each sample. VDJdb, accessed 1 November 2021, was searched for CMV, EBV and SARS-CoV-2 annotated TCRs, excluding TCRs annotated for multiple antigens. Using fastp at Q25 and MiXCR, TCRdb reprocessed the public reads and kept productive beta chains. Each record represents a unique CDR3 protein, reported with the most common genes and DNA among its rows. V and J calls and clone size were set by TCRdb, not the authors. The sample table contains over 70,000 distinct CDR3 sequences; only one count was recorded for 13% to 15% of them. The ten biggest clones cover nearly 4% of the sample.

The data belong to a study of early T cells in non-severe SARS-CoV-2 infection (dated by TCRdb to the early 2020s). The study in broad terms: Because TCR sequencing relied on bulk RNA taken from unsorted whole blood, pairing of alpha and beta chains was not possible. Broad study findings and their caveats: VDJdb matching was skewed toward anti-spike CD8 responses and likely underestimated virus-specific expansions by missing private and CD4 specificities.

This was a case-control study nested in a cohort of healthcare workers in London, UK, who had nasopharyngeal swab PCR tests and blood samples taken every week. Healthcare workers were recruited between 23 and 31 March 2020, during the week of the UK lockdown, and were followed weekly for up to roughly 15 weeks. This specimen was whole blood, taken at baseline. The origin of this receptor is an adult who was a healthcare worker with PCR-confirmed SARS-CoV-2 infection or an uninfected control (not recorded which).

The CDR3 loop reads CASSVGTGGGGELFF. DNA sequence: TGTGCCAGCAGCGTTGGGACAGGGGGCGGCGGGGAGCTGTTTTTT. The chain links TRBV5-4 with TRBJ2-2; 12 central bases correspond to TRBD1. V and J are trimmed by 4 bases and 7 bases, and the gene matches miss 5 bases of the junction. Reading the germline V gene (reference sequence) gives CDR1 SGHNT and CDR2 YYREEE. The CDR3 sequence holds 15 residues, the cysteine and phenylalanine included. Only the CDR3 region is kept as DNA, spanning 45 bases read in frame from base 1.